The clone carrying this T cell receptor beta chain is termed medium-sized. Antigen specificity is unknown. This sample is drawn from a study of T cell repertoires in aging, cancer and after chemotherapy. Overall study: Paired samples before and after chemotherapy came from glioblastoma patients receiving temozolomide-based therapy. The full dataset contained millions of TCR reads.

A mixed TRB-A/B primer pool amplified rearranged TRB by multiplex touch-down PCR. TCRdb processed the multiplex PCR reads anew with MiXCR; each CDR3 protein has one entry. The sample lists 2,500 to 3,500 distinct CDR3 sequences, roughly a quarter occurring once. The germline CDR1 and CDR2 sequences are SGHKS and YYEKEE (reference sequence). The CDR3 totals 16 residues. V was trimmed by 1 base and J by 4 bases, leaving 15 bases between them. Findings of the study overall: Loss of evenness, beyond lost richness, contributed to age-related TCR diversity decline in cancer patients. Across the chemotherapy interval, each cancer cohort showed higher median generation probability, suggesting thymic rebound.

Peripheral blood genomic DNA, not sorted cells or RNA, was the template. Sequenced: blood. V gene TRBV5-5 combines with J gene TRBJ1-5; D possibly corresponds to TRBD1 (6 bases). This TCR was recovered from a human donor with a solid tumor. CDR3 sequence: CASSLLLGQFNQPQHF. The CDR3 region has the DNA TGTGCCAGCAGCTTGTTGTTAGGACAGTTTAATCAGCCCCAGCATTTT.